The rows below give T cell receptor beta chains drawn from one sample of a study of blood T cell repertoires in COVID-19. The repertoire was sequenced with immunoSEQ multiplex PCR; TCRdb's copy has only in-frame clones and lacks some. The top ten hold 14% of the sample, which has some 190,000 clones, approximately 80% seen once. The source material was PBMCs or T cells enriched from blood (not recorded which). The receptors come from a man between 60 and 75 years old who had been exposed to COVID-19. The CDR3 runs from the conserved cysteine through the conserved F or W. Each record gives: D gene, clone size, V gene, J gene, CDR3 DNA, CDR3 protein. D genes are given only for firm matches. Clone size, where shown, is once, few, many, or a class for clones that have expanded.

NA	few	TRBV25-1	TRBJ1-3	TGTGCCAGCAGTGAAGTCGTCTTATCTGGAAACACCATATATTTT	CASSEVVLSGNTIYF
NA	once	TRBV5-1	TRBJ2-1	TGCGCCAGCAGCTTGGGGGGCCTAAATGAGCAGTTCTTC	CASSLGGLNEQFF
TRBD2	once	TRBV30	TRBJ2-7	TGTGCCTGGAGTGAGGGGACTAGCGACCCCTACGAGCAGTACTTC	CAWSEGTSDPYEQYF
NA	NA	TRBV27	TRBJ2-7	TGTGCCAGCAGTACCCCCACCGGCTACGAGCAGTACTTC	CASSTPTGYEQYF
TRBD1	NA	TRBV30	TRBJ1-6	TGTGCCTGGAGTGTCCAGGGGGCGAATTCACCCCTCCACTTT	CAWSVQGANSPLHF
NA	NA	TRBV5-1	TRBJ2-7	TGCGCCAGCAGCTTAACGGCCTCCGGAGGGGAGCAGTACTTC	CASSLTASGGEQYF
TRBD2	many	TRBV15	TRBJ2-1	TGTGCCACCAGCACCCGTTCGACTAGCGGGAGGGGTGAGCAGTTCTTC	CATSTRSTSGRGEQFF
TRBD1	NA	TRBV11-3	TRBJ2-6	TGTGCCAGCAGCCCACGGACAGGGGGCGGCTCTGGGGCCAACGTCCTGACTTTC	CASSPRTGGGSGANVLTF
NA	NA	TRBV7-9	TRBJ2-7	TGTGCCAGCAGCTCGGAGGAGGGGATTGGCTACGAGCAGTACTTC	CASSSEEGIGYEQYF
TRBD1	NA	TRBV19	TRBJ1-2	TGTGCCAGTAGTATTCCGGGACAGCCTAACTATGGCTACACCTTC	CASSIPGQPNYGYTF
NA	NA	TRBV24-1	TRBJ2-2	TGTGCCACCAGTGAACCCGCCTGGAGGGAAGCGAACACCGGGGAGCTGTTTTTT	CATSEPAWREANTGELFF
TRBD2	NA	TRBV7-9	TRBJ2-3	TGTGCCAGCAGCTCCCTAGAGCGGGAGTTCACAGATACGCAGTATTTT	CASSSLEREFTDTQYF
NA	many	TRBV28	TRBJ1-2	TGTGCCAGCAGTTTCTTCGGTGGCTACACCTTC	CASSFFGGYTF
TRBD1	NA	TRBV27	TRBJ1-2	TGTGCCAGCAGATTCTTACAGGGGGGCTACACCTTC	CASRFLQGGYTF
NA	NA	TRBV25-1	TRBJ2-7	TGTGCCAGCAGTGGGGGGGAGAAGGGGTGGTACGAGCAGTACTTC	CASSGGEKGWYEQYF
NA	NA	TRBV6-5	TRBJ2-7	TGTGCCAGCAGTCGCGGGACTCGAGGCGAGCAGTACTTC	CASSRGTRGEQYF
NA	NA	TRBV10-3	TRBJ2-7	TGTGCCATCAGTGAGTCAGCCGAGCAGTACTTC	CAISESAEQYF
TRBD1	NA	TRBV28	TRBJ2-2	TGTGCCAGCAGCCCCCAAGGACAGGGGAACACCGGGGAGCTGTTTTTT	CASSPQGQGNTGELFF
NA	few	TRBV7-2	TRBJ1-1	TGTGCCAGCAGGAGAACGAGGAACACTGAAGCTTTCTTT	CASRRTRNTEAFF
TRBD1	NA	TRBV27	TRBJ2-1	TGTGCCAGCAGTTCCCCGCCGGGACAGAATGAGCAGTTCTTC	CASSSPPGQNEQFF
TRBD1	NA	TRBV19	TRBJ2-7	TGTGCCAGTAGCAGGGGGACAGCGGCTTTCTACGAGCAGTACTTC	CASSRGTAAFYEQYF
TRBD1	NA	TRBV5-1	TRBJ1-1	TGCGCCACCCGGAGGTCAGGGGGGCAAAACACTGAAGCTTTCTTT	CATRRSGGQNTEAFF
TRBD2	NA	TRBV29-1	TRBJ2-1	TGCAGCGTTGGGCTAGCGGGGTCTGGTGAGCAGTTCTTC	CSVGLAGSGEQFF
TRBD1	once	TRBV3-1/TRBV3-2	TRBJ2-4	TGTGCCAGCAGCCTCCGGACAGGGGGGGCCAAAAACATTCAGTACTTC	CASSLRTGGAKNIQYF
TRBD1	NA	TRBV5-4	TRBJ1-2	TGTGCCAGCAGCCTACAGGGGGCCCACGGCTACACCTTC	CASSLQGAHGYTF
NA	many	TRBV7-9	TRBJ1-2	TGTGCCAGCAGCTTTGGTGCAGATAACTATGGCTACACCTTC	CASSFGADNYGYTF
NA	NA	TRBV18	TRBJ1-2	TGTGCCAGCTCACGTACGACACACACTCCTAACTATGGCTACACCTTC	CASSRTTHTPNYGYTF
TRBD2	few	TRBV10-2	TRBJ2-7	TGCGCCAGCAGTGAGTCGTCGGTCCTAGCGGGAGCATTGAACGAGCAGTACTTC	CASSESSVLAGALNEQYF
TRBD2	NA	TRBV5-1	TRBJ2-3	TGCGCCAGCAGCTTGGCTGGAGCGGGAGTGGATACGCAGTATTTT	CASSLAGAGVDTQYF
TRBD1	NA	TRBV9	TRBJ2-5	TGTGCCAGCAGCTTACGACAGGGGGCCGAGACCCAGTACTTC	CASSLRQGAETQYF
TRBD1	few	TRBV9	TRBJ2-7	TGTGCCAGCAGCGTGGACAGGGCCGAGTCCTACGAGCAGTACTTC	CASSVDRAESYEQYF
TRBD2	NA	TRBV7-9	TRBJ2-5	TGTGCCAGCAGCTTGACTAGCGGGAGAGGGTTTGAGACCCAGTACTTC	CASSLTSGRGFETQYF
NA	NA	TRBV5-4	TRBJ2-7	TGTGCCAGCAGCTTGGTTCAGGGGGGCGAGCAGTACTTC	CASSLVQGGEQYF
TRBD1	NA	TRBV7-8	TRBJ1-3	TGTGCCAGCAGCATCTGGACAGGTCAGAGCTCTGGAAACACCATATATTTT	CASSIWTGQSSGNTIYF
NA	NA	TRBV12-3/TRBV12-4	TRBJ2-7	TGTGCCAGCAGTTGGACAGTTTTCTACGAGCAGTACTTC	CASSWTVFYEQYF
NA	NA	TRBV27	TRBJ2-5	TGTGCCAGCAGTTTACGGTCTCCCGGGACCCAGTACTTC	CASSLRSPGTQYF
NA	NA	TRBV6-5	TRBJ1-5	TGTGCCAGCAGCCCCGTGGGGGGTACCAATCAGCCCCAGCATTTT	CASSPVGGTNQPQHF
TRBD1	NA	TRBV28	TRBJ1-2	TGTGCCAGCAGTTTTCTGGACAGGAAGAACTATGGCTACACCTTC	CASSFLDRKNYGYTF
NA	NA	TRBV28	TRBJ2-4	TGTGCCAGCAGTTTGAGGGCCTCGGGTCAGTACTTC	CASSLRASGQYF
NA	NA	TRBV9	TRBJ2-5	TGTGCCAGCCCGGAGACCCAGTACTTC	CASPETQYF
NA	NA	TRBV19	TRBJ2-5	TGTGCCAGTAGTCCCACAGGATACGGACAAGAGACCCAGTACTTC	CASSPTGYGQETQYF
NA	many	TRBV18	TRBJ1-2	TGTGCCAGCTCACCATCAGTACAGGCCCCCGCGTCTACCTTC	CASSPSVQAPASTF
TRBD2	NA	TRBV7-2	TRBJ2-1	TGTGCCAGCAGCTCTTATCGACTAGCGAGAACTAACAATGAGCAGTTCTTC	CASSSYRLARTNNEQFF
NA	NA	TRBV28	TRBJ2-7	TGTGCCAGCAGTTTATCGAGAGTCGAGCAGTACTTC	CASSLSRVEQYF
TRBD1	NA	TRBV27	TRBJ1-2	TGTGCCAGCAGTTCGTTCCGGGACAGGGGTCCTAACTATGGCTACACCTTC	CASSSFRDRGPNYGYTF
NA	NA	TRBV30	TRBJ2-3	TGTGCCTGGAACGGGGTGGGTCTCACAGATACGCAGTATTTT	CAWNGVGLTDTQYF